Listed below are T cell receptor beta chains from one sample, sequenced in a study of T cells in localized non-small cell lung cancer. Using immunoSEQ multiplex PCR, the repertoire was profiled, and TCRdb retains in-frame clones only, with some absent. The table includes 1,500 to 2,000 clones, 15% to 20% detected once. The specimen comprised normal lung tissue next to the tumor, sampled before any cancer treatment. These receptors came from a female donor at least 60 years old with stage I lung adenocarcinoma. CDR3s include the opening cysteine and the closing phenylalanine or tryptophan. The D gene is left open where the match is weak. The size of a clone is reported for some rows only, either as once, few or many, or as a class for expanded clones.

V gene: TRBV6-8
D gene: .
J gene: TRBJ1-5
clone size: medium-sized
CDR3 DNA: TGTGCCATCAGTGCGGAGGGCAATCAGCCCCAGCATTTT
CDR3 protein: CAISAEGNQPQHF

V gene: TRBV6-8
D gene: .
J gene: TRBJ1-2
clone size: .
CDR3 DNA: TGTGCCAGCAGTTACTCCAAACGGGACTATGGCTACACCTTC
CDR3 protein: CASSYSKRDYGYTF

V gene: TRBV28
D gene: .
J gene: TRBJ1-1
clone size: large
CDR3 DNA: TGTGCCAGCAGTTCGACTGGCAGTTGGGGCACTGAAGCTTTCTTT
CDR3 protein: CASSSTGSWGTEAFF

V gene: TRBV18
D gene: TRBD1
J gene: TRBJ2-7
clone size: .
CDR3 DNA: TGTGCCAGCTCTGATCCACGACAGGGCGACTACGAGCAGTACTTC
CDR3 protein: CASSDPRQGDYEQYF

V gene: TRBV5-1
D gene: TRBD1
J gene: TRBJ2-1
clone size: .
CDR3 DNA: TGCGCCAGCACATTACAGGGGGCCGACAATGAGCAGTTCTTC
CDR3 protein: CASTLQGADNEQFF

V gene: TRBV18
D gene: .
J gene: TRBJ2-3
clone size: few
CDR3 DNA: TGTGCCAGCTCACCACCGACGTCGTCCCCAGATACGCAGTATTTT
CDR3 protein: CASSPPTSSPDTQYF

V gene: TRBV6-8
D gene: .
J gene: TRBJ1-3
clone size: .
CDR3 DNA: TGTGCCAGCAGGCTCTCCGGGACACCTGGAAACACCATATATTTT
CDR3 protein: CASRLSGTPGNTIYF

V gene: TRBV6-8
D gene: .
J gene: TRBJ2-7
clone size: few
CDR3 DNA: TGTGCCAGCACCAAGCTCCCTGTCACGGACGAGCAGTACTTC
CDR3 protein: CASTKLPVTDEQYF

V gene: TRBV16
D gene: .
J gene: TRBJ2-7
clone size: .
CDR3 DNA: TGTGCCAGCAGTAGACAGGCCTCCTACGAGCAGTACTTC
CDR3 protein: CASSRQASYEQYF

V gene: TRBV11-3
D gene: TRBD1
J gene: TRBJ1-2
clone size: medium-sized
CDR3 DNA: TGTGCCAGCAGCTTGTTTGACAGGGCGAGGATCGGCTACACCTTC
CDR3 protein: CASSLFDRARIGYTF

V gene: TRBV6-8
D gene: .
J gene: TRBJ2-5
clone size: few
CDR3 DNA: TGTGCCAGCAGAGACGGGCAAGAGACCCAGTACTTC
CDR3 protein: CASRDGQETQYF

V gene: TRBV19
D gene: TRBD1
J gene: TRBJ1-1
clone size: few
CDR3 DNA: TGTGCCAGTTCTCCGGGACAGGGGGCCAGTGAAGCTTTCTTT
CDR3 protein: CASSPGQGASEAFF

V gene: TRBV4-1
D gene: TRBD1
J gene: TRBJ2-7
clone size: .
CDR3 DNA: TGCGCCAGCAGCCAATGGAAGAATGCACGGGACAGCGCCTACGAGCAGTACTTC
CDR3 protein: CASSQWKNARDSAYEQYF

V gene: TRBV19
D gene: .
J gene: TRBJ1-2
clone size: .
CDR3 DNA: TGTGCCATTTGGGCGAAAAACTATGGCTACACCTTC
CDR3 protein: CAIWAKNYGYTF

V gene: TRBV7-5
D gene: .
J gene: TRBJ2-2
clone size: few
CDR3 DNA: TGTGCCAGCAGCTTAGATCCGGGAACCGGGGAGCTGTTTTTT
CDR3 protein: CASSLDPGTGELFF

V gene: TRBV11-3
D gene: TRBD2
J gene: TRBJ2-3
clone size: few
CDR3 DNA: TGTGCCAGCAGCTTGGAGCTAGCGGGGGGCCGCGATACGCAGTATTTT
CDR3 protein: CASSLELAGGRDTQYF

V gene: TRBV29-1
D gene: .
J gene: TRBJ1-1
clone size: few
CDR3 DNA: TGCAGCGATAAGTTGCCCTGTGACAAAGTCACTGAAGCTTTCTTT
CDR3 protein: CSDKLPCDKVTEAFF

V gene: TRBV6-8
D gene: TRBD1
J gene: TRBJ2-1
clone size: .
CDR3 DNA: TGTGCCAGCAGCCTCCGGGGACAGGGGGCACATGAGCAGTTCTTC
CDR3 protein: CASSLRGQGAHEQFF